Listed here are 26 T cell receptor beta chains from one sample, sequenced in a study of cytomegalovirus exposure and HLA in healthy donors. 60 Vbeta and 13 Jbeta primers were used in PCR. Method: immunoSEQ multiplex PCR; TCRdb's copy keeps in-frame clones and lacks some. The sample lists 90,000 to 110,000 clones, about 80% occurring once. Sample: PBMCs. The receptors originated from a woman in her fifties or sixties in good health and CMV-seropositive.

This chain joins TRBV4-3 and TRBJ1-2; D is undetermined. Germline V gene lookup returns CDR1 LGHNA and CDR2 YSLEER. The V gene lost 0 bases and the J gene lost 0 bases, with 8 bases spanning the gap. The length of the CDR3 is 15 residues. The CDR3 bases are TGCGCCAGCAGCCAAGAGCGGGGAGCTAACTATGGCTACACCTTC. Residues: CASSQERGANYGYTF.

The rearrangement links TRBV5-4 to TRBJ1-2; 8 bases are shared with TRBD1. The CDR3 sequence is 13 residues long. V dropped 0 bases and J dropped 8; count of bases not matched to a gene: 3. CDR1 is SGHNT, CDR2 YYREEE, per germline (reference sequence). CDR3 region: CASSLAGGLGYTF. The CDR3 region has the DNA TGTGCCAGCAGCTTGGCAGGGGGCTTGGGCTACACCTTC.

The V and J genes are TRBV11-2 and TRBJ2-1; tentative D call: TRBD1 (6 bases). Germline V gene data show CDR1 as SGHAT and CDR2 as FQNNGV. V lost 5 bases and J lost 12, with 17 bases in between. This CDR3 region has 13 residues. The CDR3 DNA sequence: TGTGCCAGCAGCGAACCCAGGGGTGGTGGGCAGTTCTTC. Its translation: CASSEPRGGGQFF.

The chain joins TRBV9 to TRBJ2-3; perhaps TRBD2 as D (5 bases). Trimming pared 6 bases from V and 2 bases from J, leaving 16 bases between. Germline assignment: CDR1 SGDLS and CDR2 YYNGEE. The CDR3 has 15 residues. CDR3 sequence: CASTKLSGDTDTQYF. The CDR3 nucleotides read TGTGCCAGCACCAAATTAAGCGGCGACACAGATACGCAGTATTTT.

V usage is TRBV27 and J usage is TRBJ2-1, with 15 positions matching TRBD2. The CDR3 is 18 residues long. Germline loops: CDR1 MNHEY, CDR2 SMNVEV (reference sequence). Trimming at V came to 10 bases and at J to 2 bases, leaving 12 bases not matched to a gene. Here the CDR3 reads CAKRPGLAGGSAYNEQFF. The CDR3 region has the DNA TGTGCCAAACGACCGGGACTAGCGGGGGGTTCCGCCTACAATGAGCAGTTCTTC.

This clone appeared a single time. CDR3 nucleotides: TGTGCCAGCAGTTACACCGGGATCTCCTATAATTCACCCCTCCACTTT. Amino acid sequence: CASSYTGISYNSPLHF. The genes are TRBV6-5 and TRBJ1-6, with D unclear. The germline CDR1 and CDR2 sequences are MNHEY and SVGAGI. V shed 2 bases and J shed 0 bases, with 8 bases lying between them. The CDR3 runs to 16 residues.

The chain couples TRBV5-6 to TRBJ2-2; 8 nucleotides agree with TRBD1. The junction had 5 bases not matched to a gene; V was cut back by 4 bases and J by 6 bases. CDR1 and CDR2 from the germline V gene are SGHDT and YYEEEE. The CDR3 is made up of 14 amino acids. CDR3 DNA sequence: TGTGCCAGCAGCCAGGACAGGGTGGCCGGGGAGCTGTTTTTT. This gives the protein CASSQDRVAGELFF.

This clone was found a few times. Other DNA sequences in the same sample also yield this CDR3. The CDR3 reads CASSQGARSETQYF. DNA for the CDR3: TGTGCCAGCAGCCAAGGAGCGAGAAGTGAGACCCAGTACTTC. V gene TRBV14 combines with J gene TRBJ2-5; no clear D gene. The CDR3 sequence is 14 residues long. Per the germline V gene, CDR1 is SGHDN and CDR2 is FVKESK. Trimming removed 1 base at V and 5 bases at J, with 11 bases between.

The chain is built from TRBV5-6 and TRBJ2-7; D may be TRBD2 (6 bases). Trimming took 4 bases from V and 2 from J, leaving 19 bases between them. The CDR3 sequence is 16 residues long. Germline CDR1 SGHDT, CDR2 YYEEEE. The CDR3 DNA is TGTGCCAGCAGCCCTCTGGGGGTAGGACTAACCTACGAGCAGTACTTC. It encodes CASSPLGVGLTYEQYF.

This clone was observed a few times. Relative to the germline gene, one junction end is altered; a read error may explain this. CDR3 sequence reads: CASSLEGGGRYEQYF. The CDR3 DNA follows: TGTGCTAGCAGCTTAGAAGGGGGCGGACGCTACGAGCAGTACTTC. The chain recombines TRBV7-7 with TRBJ2-7, with 7 bases lining up with TRBD1. Germline V gene sequence: CDR1 SSHAT, CDR2 FNYEAQ (reference sequence). The CDR3 totals 15 residues. The variable domain in full, with the rest retrieved from reference TRBV7-7 and TRBJ2-7, is GAGVSQSPRYKVTKRGQDVTLRCDPISSHATLYWYQQALGQGPEFLTYFNYEAQPDKSGLPSDRFSAERPEGSISTLTIQRTEQRDSAMYRCASSLEGGGRYEQYFGPGTRLTVT.

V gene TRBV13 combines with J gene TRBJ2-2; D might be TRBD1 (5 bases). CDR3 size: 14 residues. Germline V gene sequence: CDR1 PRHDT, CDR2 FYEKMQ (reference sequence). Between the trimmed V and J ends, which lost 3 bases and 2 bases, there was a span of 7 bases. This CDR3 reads CASSFWGNTGELFF. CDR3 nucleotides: TGTGCCAGCAGCTTTTGGGGCAACACCGGGGAGCTGTTTTTT.

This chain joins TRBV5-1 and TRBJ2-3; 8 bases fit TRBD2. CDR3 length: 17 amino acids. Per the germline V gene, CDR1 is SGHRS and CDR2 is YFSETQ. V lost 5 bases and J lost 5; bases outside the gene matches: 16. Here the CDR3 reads CASRKSSGSPKEDTQYF. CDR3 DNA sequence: TGCGCCAGCAGAAAGTCGAGCGGGAGCCCTAAAGAAGATACGCAGTATTTT.

The CDR3 is CASSPKDRGLFTGELFF. The CDR3 region has the DNA TGCGCCAGCAGCCCCAAAGACAGGGGGCTATTCACCGGGGAGCTGTTTTTT. The chain has TRBV5-1 and TRBJ2-2; TRBD1 aligns across 10 bases. V shed 4 bases and J 4 bases; nucleotides not matched to a gene: 10. The CDR3 length is 17 residues. Germline V gives CDR1 SGHRS, CDR2 YFSETQ.

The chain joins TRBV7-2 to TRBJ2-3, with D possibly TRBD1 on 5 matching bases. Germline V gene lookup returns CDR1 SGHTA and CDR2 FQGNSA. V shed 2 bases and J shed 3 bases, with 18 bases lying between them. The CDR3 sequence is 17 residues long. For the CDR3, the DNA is TGTGCCAGCAGCTTATCCTTCTTTGGGGCCGGGACAGATACGCAGTATTTT. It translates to CASSLSFFGAGTDTQYF.

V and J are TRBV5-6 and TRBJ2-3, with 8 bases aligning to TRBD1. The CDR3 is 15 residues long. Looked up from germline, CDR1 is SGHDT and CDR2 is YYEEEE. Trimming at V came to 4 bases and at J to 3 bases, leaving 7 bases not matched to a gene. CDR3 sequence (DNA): TGTGCCAGCAGCCACCGGGACAGGATGACAGATACGCAGTATTTT. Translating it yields CASSHRDRMTDTQYF.

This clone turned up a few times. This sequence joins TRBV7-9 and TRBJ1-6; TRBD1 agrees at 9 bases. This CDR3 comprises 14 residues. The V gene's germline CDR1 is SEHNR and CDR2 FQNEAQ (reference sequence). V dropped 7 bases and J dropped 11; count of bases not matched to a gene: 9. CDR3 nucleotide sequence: TGTGCCAGCACCCCAGGACAGGGGATTGCACCCCTCCACTTT. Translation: CASTPGQGIAPLHF.

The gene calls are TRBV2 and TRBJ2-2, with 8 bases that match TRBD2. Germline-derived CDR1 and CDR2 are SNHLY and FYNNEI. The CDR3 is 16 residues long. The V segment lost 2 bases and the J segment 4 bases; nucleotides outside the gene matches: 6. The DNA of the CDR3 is TGTGCCAGCAGTGAATTTGCGGGAGGACTCACCGGGGAGCTGTTTTTT. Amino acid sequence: CASSEFAGGLTGELFF.

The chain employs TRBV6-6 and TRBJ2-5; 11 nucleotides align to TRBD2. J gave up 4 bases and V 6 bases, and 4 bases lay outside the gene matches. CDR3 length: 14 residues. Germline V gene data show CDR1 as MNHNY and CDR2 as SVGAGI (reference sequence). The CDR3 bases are TGTGCCAGCAGCTTCGGACTAGCGGGAGAGACCCAGTACTTC. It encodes CASSFGLAGETQYF.

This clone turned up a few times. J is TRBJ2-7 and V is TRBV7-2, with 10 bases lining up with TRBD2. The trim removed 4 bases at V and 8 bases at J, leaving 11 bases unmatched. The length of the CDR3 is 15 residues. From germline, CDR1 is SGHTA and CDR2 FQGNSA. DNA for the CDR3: TGTGCCAGCAGCTCGGGCGGACTAGCGGTCGTGCAGCAGTACTTC. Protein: CASSSGGLAVVQQYF.

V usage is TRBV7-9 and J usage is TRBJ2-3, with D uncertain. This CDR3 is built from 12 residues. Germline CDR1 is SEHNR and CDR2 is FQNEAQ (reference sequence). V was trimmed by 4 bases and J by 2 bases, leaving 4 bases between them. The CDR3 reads CASSSLTDTQYF. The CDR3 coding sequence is TGTGCCAGCAGCTCACTCACAGATACGCAGTATTTT.

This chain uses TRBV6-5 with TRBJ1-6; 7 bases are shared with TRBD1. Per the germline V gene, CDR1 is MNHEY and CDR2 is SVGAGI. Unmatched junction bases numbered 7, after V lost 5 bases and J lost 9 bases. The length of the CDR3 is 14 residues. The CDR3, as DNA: TGTGCCAGCAGTGAAGAGGGACAGTTTTCACCCCTCCACTTT. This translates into CASSEEGQFSPLHF.

The CDR3 sequence is CSGLGTNYNEQFF. The CDR3 DNA follows: TGCAGCGGGCTAGGGACAAACTACAATGAGCAGTTCTTC. The chain employs TRBV29-1 and TRBJ2-1, with a weak D call TRBD1 (6 bases). The CDR3 extends over 13 amino acids. V lost 7 bases and J lost 3, with 13 bases in between. Germline V CDR1 and CDR2: SQVTM, ANQGSEA.

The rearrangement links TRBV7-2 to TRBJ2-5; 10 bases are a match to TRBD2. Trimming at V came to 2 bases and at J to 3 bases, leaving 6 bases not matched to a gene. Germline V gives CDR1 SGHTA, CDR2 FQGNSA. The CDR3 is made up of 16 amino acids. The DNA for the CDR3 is TGTGCCAGCAGCTTAAGAAGCGGGGGGGCTGAAGAGACCCAGTACTTC. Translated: CASSLRSGGAEETQYF.

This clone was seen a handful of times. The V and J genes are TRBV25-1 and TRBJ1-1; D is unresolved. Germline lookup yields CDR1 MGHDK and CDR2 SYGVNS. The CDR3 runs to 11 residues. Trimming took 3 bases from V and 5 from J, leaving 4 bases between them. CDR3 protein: CASSERTEAFF. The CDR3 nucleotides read TGTGCCAGCAGTGAGAGGACTGAAGCTTTCTTT.

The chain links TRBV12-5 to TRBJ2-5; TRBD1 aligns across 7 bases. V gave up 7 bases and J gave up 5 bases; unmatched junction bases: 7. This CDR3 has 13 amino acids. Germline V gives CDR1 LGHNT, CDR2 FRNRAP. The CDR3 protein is CASAGQLGETQYF. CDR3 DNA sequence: TGTGCTAGTGCGGGACAGTTGGGGGAGACCCAGTACTTC.

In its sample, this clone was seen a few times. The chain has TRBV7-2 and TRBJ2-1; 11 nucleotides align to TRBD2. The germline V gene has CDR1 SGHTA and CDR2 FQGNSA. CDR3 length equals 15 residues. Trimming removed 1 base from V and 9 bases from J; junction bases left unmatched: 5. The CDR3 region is CASSLVAGGQVEQFF. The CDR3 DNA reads TGTGCCAGCAGCTTAGTAGCGGGGGGGCAGGTTGAGCAGTTCTTC. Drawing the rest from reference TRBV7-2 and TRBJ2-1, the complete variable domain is GAGVSQSPSNKVTEKGKDVELRCDPISGHTALYWYRQSLGQGLEFLIYFQGNSAPDKSGLPSDRFSAERTGGSVSTLTIQRTQQEDSAVYLCASSLVAGGQVEQFFGPGTRLTVL.